What follows is one T cell receptor beta chain and its context. This sample stems from a study of cytomegalovirus exposure and HLA in healthy donors. The germline gives CDR1 MNHNS, CDR2 SASEGT. The CDR3 has 12 residues. V trimming: 6 bases; J trimming: 11 bases; junction bases outside the gene matches: 6. The PCR had 60 Vbeta and 13 Jbeta primers. Profiling relied on immunoSEQ multiplex PCR, and the TCRdb table lists in-frame clones only, not all of them. Its listing shows about 130,000 clones. The source is a man in his forties in good health and CMV-seronegative. Input material: PBMCs. The J gene is TRBJ2-1, the V gene TRBV6-1; 8 bases match TRBD2. CDR3 DNA: TGTGCCAGCAGCCGGGGGGGCAGGCAGCAGTTCTTC. It translates to CASSRGGRQQFF.